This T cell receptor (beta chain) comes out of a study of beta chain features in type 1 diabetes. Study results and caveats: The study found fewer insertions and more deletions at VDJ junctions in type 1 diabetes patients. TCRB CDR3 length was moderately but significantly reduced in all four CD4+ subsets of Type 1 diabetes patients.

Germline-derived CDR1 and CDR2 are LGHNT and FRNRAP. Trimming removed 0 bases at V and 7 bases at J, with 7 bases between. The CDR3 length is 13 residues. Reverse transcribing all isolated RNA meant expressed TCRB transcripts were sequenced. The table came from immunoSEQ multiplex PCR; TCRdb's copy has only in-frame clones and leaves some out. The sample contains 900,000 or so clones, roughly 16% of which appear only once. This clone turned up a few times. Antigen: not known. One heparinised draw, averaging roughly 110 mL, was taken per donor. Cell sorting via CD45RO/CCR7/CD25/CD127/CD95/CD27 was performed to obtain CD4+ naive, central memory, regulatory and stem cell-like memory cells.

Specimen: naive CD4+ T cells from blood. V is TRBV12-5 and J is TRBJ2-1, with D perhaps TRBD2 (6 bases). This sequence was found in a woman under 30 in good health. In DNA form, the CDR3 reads TGTGCTAGTGGTTTGGTAGGAGGGAATGAGCAGTTCTTC. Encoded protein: CASGLVGGNEQFF.